This T cell receptor (beta chain) originates from a study of identifying expanded T cells in peripheral blood. Repertoires were generated with immunoSEQ multiplex PCR, while TCRdb's copy carries only in-frame clones and drops some. The profile shows 70,000 to 95,000 clones, roughly 90% of them singletons. Sequenced material: blood. This clonotype was sampled from a person aged 18-69 years in good health.

The CDR3 here is CASSKSLPGRNQPQHF. In nucleotides, the CDR3 is TGTGCCAGCAGCAAAAGCTTGCCGGGACGCAATCAGCCCCAGCATTTT. This chain connects TRBV21-1 to TRBJ1-5. TRBV21-1 is a pseudogene segment. This CDR3 spans 16 amino acids.